The rows below give T cell receptor beta chains drawn from one sample of a study of regulatory T cells in long-lasting Graves disease. MiXCR, run by TCRdb on the multiplex PCR reads, gives a single entry per CDR3 protein. Of over 350,000 distinct CDR3 sequences in the sample, about 14% were seen once. These data were likewise used in another study, on T cells in Graves' hyperthyroidism and ophthalmopathy.

Specimen: peripheral blood mononuclear cells (PBMCs), collected at new diagnosis, from a patient treated with antithyroid drugs. The receptors stem from a woman in her forties or fifties with Graves disease. CDR3s include the opening cysteine and the closing phenylalanine or tryptophan. A D gene is named only where the DNA matches it firmly. Clone size is not always given. Where it is, it says once, few, many or a class for expanded clones.

>TRBJ1-2|TRBV6-5|.|many
CASSYVGGDIYGYTF
TGTGCCAGCAGTTACGTTGGGGGTGACATCTATGGCTACACCTTC
>TRBJ2-7|TRBV4-1|.|.
CASSQGPGVSYEQYF
TGCGCCAGCAGCCAAGGACCCGGGGTTTCCTACGAGCAGTACTTC
>TRBJ1-3|TRBV6-1|.|few
CATTDSNSGNTIYF
TGTGCCACCACGGACAGCAACTCTGGAAACACCATATATTTT
>TRBJ2-5|TRBV12-3/TRBV12-4|.|.
CASSFATGAGRETQYF
TGTGCCAGCAGTTTTGCAACAGGCGCCGGTAGAGAGACCCAGTACTTC
>TRBJ1-5|TRBV9|TRBD1|.
CASSVGDSPDQPQHF
TGTGCCAGCAGCGTAGGGGACAGCCCAGATCAGCCCCAGCATTTT
>TRBJ2-1|TRBV2|.|many
CASSESPRREQFF
TGTGCCAGCAGTGAAAGCCCGCGGCGGGAGCAGTTCTTC
>TRBJ2-1|TRBV7-9|.|many
CASSPAGQLFHNEQFF
TGTGCCAGCAGCCCCGCCGGACAGTTGTTTCACAATGAGCAGTTCTTC
>TRBJ2-3|TRBV6-1|TRBD1|.
CASLPGQGTDTQYF
TGTGCCAGCCTCCCGGGACAGGGCACAGATACGCAGTATTTT
>TRBJ2-3|TRBV6-2/TRBV6-3|.|.
CASSDPGQGTDTQYF
TGTGCCAGCAGTGACCCGGGACAAGGCACAGATACGCAGTATTTT
>TRBJ2-1|TRBV5-1|.|.
CASSLGFVFNEQFF
TGCGCCAGCAGCTTGGGGTTTGTCTTCAATGAGCAGTTCTTC
>TRBJ2-1|TRBV30|TRBD2|many
CALGLGNNEQFF
TGTGCCTTGGGACTAGGGAATAATGAGCAGTTCTTC
>TRBJ2-5|TRBV11-2|TRBD2|many
CASSPSGRYQETQYF
TGTGCCAGCTCCCCTAGCGGGAGGTACCAAGAGACCCAGTACTTC
>TRBJ2-7|TRBV3-1|TRBD2|many
CASSRVGLAGKEYEQYF
TGTGCCAGCAGCCGAGTTGGACTAGCAGGAAAGGAGTACGAGCAGTACTTC
>TRBJ2-1|TRBV14|.|.
CASSQDLVADRQFF
TGTGCCAGCAGCCAAGATCTTGTAGCGGACAGGCAGTTCTTC
>TRBJ2-1|TRBV10-3|TRBD2|.
CAIKTSGYNEQFF
TGTGCCATCAAGACTAGCGGTTACAATGAGCAGTTCTTC
>TRBJ1-2|TRBV12-3/TRBV12-4|TRBD1|many
CASSYGQGGYGYTF
TGTGCCAGCAGTTACGGACAGGGAGGGTATGGCTACACCTTC
>TRBJ2-3|TRBV6-2/TRBV6-3|.|many
CASRYGSPTDTQYF
TGTGCCAGCAGATACGGGAGTCCCACAGATACGCAGTATTTT
>TRBJ2-5|TRBV28|TRBD2|.
CASSKRGVAETQYF
TGTGCCAGCAGTAAGCGGGGGGTGGCAGAGACCCAGTACTTC
>TRBJ2-4|TRBV3-1|TRBD2|few
CASSQGLAEWGNIQYF
TGTGCCAGCAGCCAGGGACTAGCGGAGTGGGGAAACATTCAGTACTTC
>TRBJ1-2|TRBV5-1|TRBD1|many
CASSLRQGINYGYTF
TGCGCCAGCAGCTTGAGACAGGGAATTAACTATGGCTACACCTTC
>TRBJ1-4|TRBV25-1|TRBD1|few
CASSDGTGTGGREKLFF
TGTGCCAGCAGTGATGGGACCGGTACAGGGGGCAGAGAAAAACTGTTTTTT
>TRBJ2-5|TRBV18|TRBD2|many
CASSRLGGGTETQYF
TGTGCCAGCTCACGCTTAGGCGGGGGAACGGAGACCCAGTACTTC
>TRBJ2-5|TRBV28|.|many
CASSPGSPEETQYF
TGTGCCAGCAGCCCCGGGTCACCCGAAGAGACCCAGTACTTC
>TRBJ2-7|TRBV6-9|TRBD1|many
CASSYSGDRKYF
TGTGCCAGCAGTTATTCCGGGGACAGAAAATACTTC
>TRBJ1-5|TRBV6-2/TRBV6-3|TRBD1|many
CASSEPTGVGGQPQHF
TGTGCCAGCAGCGAGCCGACAGGGGTGGGCGGTCAGCCCCAGCATTTT
>TRBJ1-6|TRBV7-2|.|.
CASSLLGRGDYNSPLHF
TGTGCCAGCAGCTTATTGGGCAGGGGCGACTATAATTCACCCCTCCACTTT
>TRBJ2-1|TRBV28|TRBD2|.
CASSLVETSGRGEQFF
TGTGCCAGCAGTTTAGTCGAAACTAGCGGGAGGGGTGAGCAGTTCTTC
>TRBJ1-3|TRBV18|.|.
CASSPAGENTIYF
TGTGCCAGCTCACCAGCCGGGGAAAACACCATATATTTT
>TRBJ1-5|TRBV9|.|many
CASSVGQSNQPQHF
TGTGCCAGCAGCGTCGGACAGTCCAATCAGCCCCAGCATTTT
>TRBJ2-7|TRBV6-1|.|.
CASSPQVPYEQYF
TGTGCCAGCAGCCCCCAAGTCCCCTACGAGCAGTACTTC
>TRBJ2-3|TRBV5-1|.|many
CASTGSDTQYF
TGCGCCAGCACCGGGTCAGATACGCAGTATTTT
>TRBJ2-4|TRBV2|TRBD1|many
CASRATGVDIQYF
TGTGCCAGCAGGGCGACAGGGGTTGACATTCAGTACTTC
>TRBJ2-5|TRBV5-1|.|many
CASSLAGYIGETQYF
TGCGCCAGCAGCTTGGCCGGCTACATAGGAGAGACCCAGTACTTC
>TRBJ1-4|TRBV3-1|TRBD1|.
CASRYGQGENEKLFF
TGTGCCAGCAGATACGGACAGGGGGAGAACGAAAAACTGTTTTTT
>TRBJ2-7|TRBV7-9|TRBD2|many
CASSAEPGTSGSLDYEQYF
TGTGCCAGCAGCGCAGAACCCGGGACTAGCGGTAGCCTAGACTACGAGCAGTACTTC
>TRBJ1-5|TRBV5-6|.|.
CASSGGIGQPQHF
TGTGCCAGCAGCGGGGGGATAGGGCAGCCCCAGCATTTT
>TRBJ1-5|TRBV18|.|.
CASSSDVSTGPPVYSNQPQHF
TGTGCCAGCTCATCGGACGTTTCGACAGGACCACCTGTCTATAGCAATCAGCCCCAGCATTTT
>TRBJ1-1|TRBV2|.|many
CASRGAVNTEAFF
TGTGCCAGCCGGGGGGCTGTGAACACTGAAGCTTTCTTT
>TRBJ1-2|TRBV11-2|.|many
CASSINQGINYGYTF
TGTGCCAGCAGCATAAATCAGGGGATCAACTATGGCTACACCTTC
>TRBJ2-7|TRBV28|.|few
CASSLLSTYEQYF
TGTGCCAGCAGTTTATTATCCACCTACGAGCAGTACTTC
>TRBJ2-5|TRBV5-1|TRBD1|few
CASSPTGALIQETQYF
TGCGCCAGCAGCCCAACAGGGGCCCTGATTCAAGAGACCCAGTACTTC
>TRBJ2-5|TRBV7-3|.|many
CASSSSVGETQYF
TGTGCCAGCAGCTCTAGCGTGGGAGAGACCCAGTACTTC
>TRBJ2-7|TRBV3-1|.|few
CASSQDLSAQTYEQYF
TGTGCCAGCAGCCAAGATTTAAGCGCCCAAACCTACGAGCAGTACTTC